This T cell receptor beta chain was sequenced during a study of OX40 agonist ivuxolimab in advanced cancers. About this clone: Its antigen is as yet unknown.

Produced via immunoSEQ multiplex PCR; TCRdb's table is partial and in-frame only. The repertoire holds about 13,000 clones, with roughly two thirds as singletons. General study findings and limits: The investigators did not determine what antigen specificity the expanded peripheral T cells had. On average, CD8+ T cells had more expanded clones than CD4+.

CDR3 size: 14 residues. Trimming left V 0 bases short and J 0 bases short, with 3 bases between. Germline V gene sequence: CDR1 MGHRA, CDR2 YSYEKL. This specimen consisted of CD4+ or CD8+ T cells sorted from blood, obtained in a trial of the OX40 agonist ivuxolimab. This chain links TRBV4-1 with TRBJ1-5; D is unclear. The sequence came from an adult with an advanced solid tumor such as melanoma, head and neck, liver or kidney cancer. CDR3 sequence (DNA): TGCGCCAGCAGCCAAGAAAATAGCAATCAGCCCCAGCATTTT. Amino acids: CASSQENSNQPQHF.